What follows are 22 T cell receptor beta chains derived from one specimen sequenced in a study of blood T cells in healthy people across ages. A second roughly 6 to 11 cycle PCR used barcoded and J-beta primers. TCRdb re-called the 5' RACE reads with MiXCR, one entry per CDR3 protein. The sample holds some 1.8 million distinct CDR3 sequences, around 42% seen once. The specimen was blood. The receptors derive from a human donor in good health.

The rearrangement links TRBV2 to TRBJ2-1; the D is unclear. Germline CDR1 and CDR2: SNHLY and FYNNEI. The CDR3 has 12 amino acids. V lost 2 bases to trimming and J lost 5 bases, with 4 bases between them. The CDR3 sequence: CASSERDNEQFF. Here the CDR3 DNA reads TGTGCCAGCAGTGAACGGGACAATGAGCAGTTCTTC.

V gene TRBV10-3 combines with J gene TRBJ2-4; 7 bases align to TRBD2. The J call may be faulty, since TRBJ2-7 better matches the DNA end. Germline CDR1 ENHRY, CDR2 SYGVKD. The CDR3 is made up of 15 amino acids. CDR3 residues: CAISELRGSTYEQYF. The CDR3 coding sequence is TGTGCCATCAGTGAACTGCGGGGGTCTACCTACGAGCAGTACTTC.

A remark on this clonotype: Compared with germline, one end of the junction differs, possibly owing to a read error. This chain uses TRBV4-3 with TRBJ2-3; D is ambiguous. The CDR3 is 14 amino acids. CDR1 and CDR2 (germline): LGHNA, YSLEER. The CDR3: CASSQVGKTDTRYF. The CDR3 nucleotides read TGCGCCAGCAGCCAAGTAGGGAAAACAGATACGCGGTATTTT.

This clonotype showed up just a few times. This chain connects TRBV12-3 or TRBV12-4 to TRBJ1-2; 7 bases match TRBD1. The ends lost 5 bases at V and 8 bases at J; junction bases unmatched: 14. This CDR3 has 15 residues. As DNA, the CDR3 is TGTGCCAGCAGTCTCCAAAGACAGGGTCTGAGGGGCTACACCTTC. This gives the protein CASSLQRQGLRGYTF.

There are a few counts of this clonotype. This chain joins TRBV5-1 and TRBJ2-3; 8 nucleotides line up with TRBD1. Germline CDR1 SGHRS, CDR2 YFSETQ. Trimming removed 6 bases from V and 4 bases from J; junction bases left unmatched: 4. The CDR3 contains 13 residues. Here the CDR3 reads CASTEQGADTQYF. The CDR3 region has the DNA TGCGCCAGCACCGAACAGGGGGCAGATACGCAGTATTTT.

The chain employs TRBV11-1 and TRBJ2-7; the match to TRBD2 covers 10 bases. The germline CDR1 and CDR2 sequences are SGHAT and FQDESV (reference sequence). With 2 bases clipped from V and 0 bases from J, the junction kept 7 bases outside the gene matches. The CDR3 sequence is 17 residues long. The CDR3 DNA sequence: TGTGCCAGCAGCTTACCCGGACTAGCGGACAGCTCCTACGAGCAGTACTTC. Protein: CASSLPGLADSSYEQYF.

This chain links TRBV7-9 with TRBJ1-2; D remains unclear. Germline V gives CDR1 SEHNR, CDR2 FQNEAQ (reference sequence). V gave up 6 bases and J gave up 6 bases, with 14 bases separating them. The CDR3 is 13 residues long. CDR3 amino acids: CASRRSEGHGYTF. The CDR3 nucleotides are TGTGCCAGCAGAAGGTCCGAAGGTCATGGCTACACCTTC.

The chain links TRBV6-5 to TRBJ1-1, with unresolved D. With 0 bases removed from V and 7 bases from J, the gap between germline ends came to 9 bases. Germline V gene lookup returns CDR1 MNHEY and CDR2 SVGAGI. This CDR3 has 13 residues. CDR3 sequence: CASSYSEGIEAFF. CDR3 coding DNA: TGTGCCAGCAGTTACTCGGAAGGGATTGAAGCTTTCTTT.

This chain connects TRBV9 to TRBJ2-1, with 8 bases fitting TRBD2. CDR3 length: 18 amino acids. The J segment lost 5 bases and the V segment lost 4 bases, leaving 17 bases of the junction unmatched. Per the germline V gene, CDR1 is SGDLS and CDR2 is YYNGEE. The CDR3 loop is CASSQSFQSGGTHNEQFF. Here the CDR3 DNA reads TGTGCCAGCAGCCAAAGCTTCCAGAGCGGGGGTACTCACAATGAGCAGTTCTTC.

V usage is TRBV5-1 and J usage is TRBJ1-1; TRBD1 might be the D (6 bases). The CDR3 is 15 residues long. Germline V CDR1 and CDR2: SGHRS, YFSETQ. V lost 2 bases, J lost 1 base, and 12 bases lay in between. DNA of the CDR3: TGCGCCAGCAGCTTAGTGGGACACAAGAACACTGAAGCTTTCTTT. Translation: CASSLVGHKNTEAFF.

V gene TRBV20-1 combines with J gene TRBJ1-2; 8 bases match TRBD1. V was clipped by 5 bases and J by 7 bases; unmatched bases: 12. Germline V gene data show CDR1 as DFQATT and CDR2 as SNEGSKA (reference sequence). The CDR3 extends over 14 amino acids. Here the CDR3 DNA reads TGCAGTGCTTATACAGGACAGGGAAAGGGTGGCTACACCTTC. Translated, it gives CSAYTGQGKGGYTF.

V usage is TRBV7-2 and J usage is TRBJ2-1, with 10 bases matching TRBD2. The J segment lost 8 bases and the V segment lost 1 base, leaving 8 bases of the junction unmatched. Germline CDR1 SGHTA, CDR2 FQGNSA. The CDR3 has 16 amino acids. The CDR3 is CASSLEGTSDFHEQFF. The CDR3 DNA sequence: TGTGCCAGCAGCTTAGAGGGGACTAGCGATTTCCATGAGCAGTTCTTC.

The rearrangement joins TRBV20-1 to TRBJ2-5; 12 bases map to TRBD2. V shed 7 bases, J shed 4 bases, and the junction held 10 bases outside the gene matches. Germline values: CDR1 DFQATT, CDR2 SNEGSKA (reference sequence). The CDR3 is 15 amino acids. The CDR3: CSGSRLAGGRETQYF. The CDR3 nucleotides are TGCAGTGGATCTAGGCTAGCGGGGGGGCGAGAGACCCAGTACTTC.

This clonotype has ten or more counts. This rearrangement joins TRBV7-8 to TRBJ2-1; no clear D. The length of the CDR3 is 16 residues. Germline CDR1 SGHVS, CDR2 FQNEAQ. Trimming cost V 1 base and J 0 bases, with 10 bases left between them. DNA of the CDR3: TGTGCCAGCAGCTTAGGGATAAGCCTCTCCTACAATGAGCAGTTCTTC. Protein product: CASSLGISLSYNEQFF.

This rearrangement joins TRBV28 to TRBJ1-2; D is unresolved. Trimming shortened V by 3 bases and J by 4 bases, and 12 bases separated the two germline ends. The germline V gene encodes CDR1 MDHEN and CDR2 SYDVKM. This CDR3 spans 14 amino acids. The CDR3 here is CASSFGEGSYGYTF. The CDR3 bases are TGTGCCAGCAGTTTTGGGGAGGGCAGCTATGGCTACACCTTC.

The chain couples TRBV20-1 to TRBJ2-1, with D maybe TRBD2 (6 bases). The CDR3 extends over 14 amino acids. The ends were cut back, 6 bases at V and 6 bases at J, with 18 bases in the middle. Looked up from germline, CDR1 is DFQATT and CDR2 is SNEGSKA (reference sequence). DNA of the CDR3: TGCAGTGCCTACCTCCCCGGGACTCGCAATGAGCAGTTCTTC. It specifies CSAYLPGTRNEQFF.

The rearrangement joins TRBV5-1 to TRBJ2-7; 8 bases are shared with TRBD1. Germline-derived CDR1 and CDR2 are SGHRS and YFSETQ. V trimming: 3 bases; J trimming: 4 bases; junction bases outside the gene matches: 9. This CDR3 comprises 15 residues. The CDR3 DNA follows: TGCGCCAGCAGCTACGGGACAGGCGATGGGTACGAGCAGTACTTC. Protein product: CASSYGTGDGYEQYF.

This chain joins TRBV2 and TRBJ2-1, with a possible D match to TRBD1 (5 bases). This CDR3 contains 15 residues. V was trimmed by 3 bases and J by 6 bases, leaving 15 bases between them. Germline V gene sequence: CDR1 SNHLY, CDR2 FYNNEI. The CDR3 DNA reads TGTGCCAGCAGTGAGCAGGGTGCACCTTTCAATGAGCAGTTCTTC. Protein sequence: CASSEQGAPFNEQFF.

CDR3 in DNA: TGTGCCAGCAGCCAAGGGACGAATTTCGGGAACAATGAGCAGTTCTTC. Translation gives CASSQGTNFGNNEQFF. V is TRBV14 and J is TRBJ2-1, with TRBD2 as a possible D gene (5 bases). V shed 1 base and J shed 5 bases, with 15 bases lying between them. Germline values: CDR1 SGHDN, CDR2 FVKESK. This CDR3 has 16 amino acids. Complete variable domain (other parts from reference TRBV14 and TRBJ2-1): EAGVTQFPSHSVIEKGQTVTLRCDPISGHDNLYWYRRVMGKEIKFLLHFVKESKQDESGMPNNRFLAERTGGTYSTLKVQPAELEDSGVYFCASSQGTNFGNNEQFFGPGTRLTVL.

This clonotype was seen only once. This chain uses TRBV12-3 or TRBV12-4 with TRBJ2-3; D not certain. V was clipped by 3 bases and J by 2 bases, with 6 bases between them. There are 13 residues in the CDR3. In DNA, the CDR3 is TGTGCCAGCAGTTTCATCGTCACAGATACGCAGTATTTT. It is translated as CASSFIVTDTQYF.

This clonotype came up a few times. The CDR3 loop reads CASSQARGLSSPLHF. The DNA for the CDR3 is TGTGCCAGCAGCCAAGCGCGGGGATTAAGTTCACCCCTCCACTTT. The genes are TRBV14 and TRBJ1-6; D remains ambiguous. This CDR3 has 15 residues. Trimming took 1 base from V and 9 from J, leaving 13 bases between them. Germline V CDR1 and CDR2: SGHDN, FVKESK.

A few counts support this clonotype. The gene calls are TRBV10-3 and TRBJ2-7, with 8 positions matching TRBD1. The CDR3 length is 14 residues. V was clipped by 5 bases and J by 0 bases; unmatched bases: 3. Germline CDR1 and CDR2: ENHRY and SYGVKD. CDR3: CAISPGQVSYEQYF. The DNA of the CDR3 is TGTGCCATCAGTCCGGGACAGGTCTCCTACGAGCAGTACTTC.